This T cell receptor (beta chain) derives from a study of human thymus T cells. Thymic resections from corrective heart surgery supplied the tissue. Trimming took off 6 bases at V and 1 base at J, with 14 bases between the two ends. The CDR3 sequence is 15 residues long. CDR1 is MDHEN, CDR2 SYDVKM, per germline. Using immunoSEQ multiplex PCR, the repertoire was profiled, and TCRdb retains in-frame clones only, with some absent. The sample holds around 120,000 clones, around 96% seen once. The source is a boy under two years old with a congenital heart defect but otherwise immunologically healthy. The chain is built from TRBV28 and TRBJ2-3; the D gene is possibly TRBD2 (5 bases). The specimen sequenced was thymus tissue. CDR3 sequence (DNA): TGTGCCAGCAGCGGGGTGGCAGTACGCACAGATACGCAGTATTTT. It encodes CASSGVAVRTDTQYF.